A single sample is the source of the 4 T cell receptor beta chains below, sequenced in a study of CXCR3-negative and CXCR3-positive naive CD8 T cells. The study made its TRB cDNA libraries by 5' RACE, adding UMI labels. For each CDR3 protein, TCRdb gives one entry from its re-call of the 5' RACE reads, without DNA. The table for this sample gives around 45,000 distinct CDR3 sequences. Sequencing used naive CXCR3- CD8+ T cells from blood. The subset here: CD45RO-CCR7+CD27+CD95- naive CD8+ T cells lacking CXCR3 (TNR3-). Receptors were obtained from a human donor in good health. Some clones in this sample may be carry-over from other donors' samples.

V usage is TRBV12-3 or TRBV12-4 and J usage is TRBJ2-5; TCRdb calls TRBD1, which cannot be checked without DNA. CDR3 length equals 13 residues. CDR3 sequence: CASSSDSQETQYF.

The chain's CDR3 is CSAKAGDTEAFF. V gene TRBV20-1 combines with J gene TRBJ1-1. CDR3 length: 12 residues. CDR1 is DFQATT, CDR2 SNEGSKA, per germline (reference sequence).

The CDR3 sequence: CASSLGGRAHEQFF. V gene TRBV7-8 combines with J gene TRBJ2-1; TCRdb returns TRBD2, unconfirmable since there is no DNA. The CDR3 has 14 residues. CDR1 SGHVS and CDR2 FQNEAQ come from the germline V gene. Variable domain in full (rest from reference TRBV7-8 and TRBJ2-1): GAGVSQSPRYKVAKRGQDVALRCDPISGHVSLFWYQQALGQGPEFLTYFQNEAQLDKSGLPSDRFFAERPEGSVSTLKIQRTQQEDSAVYLCASSLGGRAHEQFFGPGTRLTVL.

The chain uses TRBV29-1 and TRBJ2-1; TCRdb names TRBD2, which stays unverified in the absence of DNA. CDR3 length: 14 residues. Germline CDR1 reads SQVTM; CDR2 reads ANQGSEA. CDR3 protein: CSATSRQLGDEQFF.